Sequencing of this TCR beta chain was carried out in a study of CD8+CD57+ T cells in acquired aplastic anemia. Sequencing was done on patients that had shown CD8+CD57+ cell expansion by flow cytometry. Germline V lookup: CDR1 MNHEY, CDR2 SMNVEV (reference sequence). The length of the CDR3 is 16 residues. V lost 1 base and J lost 3, with 13 bases in between. Genomic DNA was employed as the template in profiling TCR beta VDJ and CDR3. TCRdb processed the reads anew with MiXCR; each CDR3 protein has one entry. The sample yields more than 150,000 distinct CDR3 sequences, approximately 52% seen once. The study's findings and limits: Roughly 28 was the count of CD8+ CDR3 sequences that patients shared with controls.

Only a few counts were recorded for this clonotype. Its antigen remains unknown. The chain joins TRBV27 to TRBJ2-1, with D hard to call. The TCR was taken from a human donor with aplastic anemia. The sample consisted of sorted CD4+, CD8+, or CD8+CD57+ T cells (not recorded which) from PBMCs. The CDR3 region has the DNA TGTGCCAGCAGTTTATGGGGAATAACCAACTACAATGAGCAGTTCTTC. Translating gives CASSLWGITNYNEQFF.